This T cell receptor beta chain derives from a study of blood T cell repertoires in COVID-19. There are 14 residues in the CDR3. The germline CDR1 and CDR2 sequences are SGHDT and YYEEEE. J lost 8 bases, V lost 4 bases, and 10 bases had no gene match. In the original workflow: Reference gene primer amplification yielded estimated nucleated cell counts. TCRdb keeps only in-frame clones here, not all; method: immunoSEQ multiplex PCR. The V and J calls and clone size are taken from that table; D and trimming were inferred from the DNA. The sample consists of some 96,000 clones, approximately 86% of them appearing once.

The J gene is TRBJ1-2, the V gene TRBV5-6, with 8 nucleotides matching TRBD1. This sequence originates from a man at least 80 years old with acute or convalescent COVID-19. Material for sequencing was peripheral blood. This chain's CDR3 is CASSRSGTGGGYTF. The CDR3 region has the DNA TGTGCCAGCAGCCGCTCCGGGACAGGCGGCGGCTACACCTTC.